The 31 T cell receptor beta chains below come from one sample, sequenced in a study of blood T cell repertoires in COVID-19. Profiled with immunoSEQ multiplex PCR; TCRdb holds only in-frame clones, not every one. The sample lists 45,000 to 50,000 clones; over 75% were seen once. Sequences were obtained from peripheral blood. These receptors all come from a man aged 50 or older with acute or convalescent COVID-19.

This chain uses TRBV6-5 with TRBJ2-3; D not certain. This CDR3 region has 13 residues. Germline assignment: CDR1 MNHEY and CDR2 SVGAGI. Trimming left V 6 bases short and J 1 base short, with 8 bases between. The CDR3 DNA reads as TGTGCCAGCAGAGAGGTTGGCACAGATACGCAGTATTTT. Translated, it gives CASREVGTDTQYF.

The chain is built from TRBV6-5 and TRBJ2-5, with unresolved D. The CDR3 runs 12 residues. Germline V gene lookup returns CDR1 MNHEY and CDR2 SVGAGI. The V and J ends lost 1 base and 2 bases respectively, with 2 bases between them. The CDR3 here is CASSYLQETQYF. In nucleotides, the CDR3 is TGTGCCAGCAGTTACTTACAAGAGACCCAGTACTTC.

This sequence joins TRBV5-1 and TRBJ2-1; 12 bases map to TRBD2. Germline trimming cut 4 bases from V and 3 bases from J; bases unmatched to any gene: 8. CDR3 length: 17 amino acids. Germline V gene lookup returns CDR1 SGHRS and CDR2 YFSETQ. CDR3 region: CASSLGLAGPLYNEQFF. The CDR3 region has the DNA TGCGCCAGCAGCCTCGGACTAGCGGGGCCACTCTACAATGAGCAGTTCTTC. The variable domain in full, completed from reference TRBV5-1 and TRBJ2-1, reads KAGVTQTPRYLIKTRGQQVTLSCSPISGHRSVSWYQQTPGQGLQFLFEYFSETQRNKGNFPGRFSGRQFSNSRSEMNVSTLELGDSALYLCASSLGLAGPLYNEQFFGPGTRLTVL.

A single count supports this clone. V gene TRBV5-5 combines with J gene TRBJ1-2; 7 nucleotides line up with TRBD1. Trimming took 4 bases from V and 4 from J; bases not matched to a gene: 4. Germline V gene data show CDR1 as SGHKS and CDR2 as YYEKEE (reference sequence). The CDR3 has 13 residues. The CDR3 sequence: CASSKTGLYGYTF. In DNA form, the CDR3 reads TGTGCCAGCAGCAAGACAGGGCTCTATGGCTACACCTTC.

The chain joins TRBV3-1 (or the pseudogene TRBV3-2) to TRBJ1-2; D not certain. The V gene lost 2 bases and the J gene lost 8 bases, with 6 bases spanning the gap. The CDR3 is 11 residues long. CDR1 and CDR2 (germline): LGHDT, YNNKEL (reference sequence). The CDR3 DNA sequence: TGTGCCAGCAGCCAAACGGAGGGCTACACCTTC. Protein product: CASSQTEGYTF.

This clone was seen a few times. The J gene is TRBJ2-7, the V gene TRBV5-4; the match to TRBD2 covers 7 bases. CDR1 SGHNT and CDR2 YYREEE come from the germline V gene (reference sequence). Losses at the gene ends were 2 bases for V and 3 bases for J; bases not matched to a gene: 5. The CDR3 length is 14 residues. The DNA of the CDR3 is TGTGCCAGCAGCTTCAGCGGGGAAAACTACGAGCAGTACTTC. It specifies CASSFSGENYEQYF.

This clone has only one observation. The chain couples TRBV27 to TRBJ2-1; no reliable D call. The V end lost 5 bases, the J end lost 7 bases, and 12 bases lay between the germline ends. Per the germline V gene, CDR1 is MNHEY and CDR2 is SMNVEV (reference sequence). The length of the CDR3 is 13 residues. The CDR3 here is CASSPYQRNEQFF. CDR3 sequence (DNA): TGTGCCAGCAGTCCCTACCAGAGGAATGAGCAGTTCTTC.

This clone was found once. The CDR3 nucleotides read TGTGCCAGCAGACTAGACGGAGGCAATCAGCCCCAGCATTTT. Translating gives CASRLDGGNQPQHF. The V and J genes are TRBV6-5 and TRBJ1-5; D remains unclear. CDR3 size: 14 residues. In germline, CDR1 is MNHEY, CDR2 SVGAGI. V was trimmed by 6 bases and J by 2 bases, leaving 11 bases between them.

The rearrangement uses TRBV3-1 (or the pseudogene TRBV3-2) and TRBJ2-7; D is uncertain. Trimming pared 0 bases from V and 9 bases from J, leaving 15 bases between. The length of the CDR3 is 14 residues. Germline CDR1 LGHDT, CDR2 YNNKEL (reference sequence). The CDR3 nucleotides are TGTGCCAGCAGCCAAGACAGTCTCACCCCCCCGCAGTACTTC. Its translation is CASSQDSLTPPQYF.

This clone was found once. The chain links TRBV2 to TRBJ2-7; D might be TRBD1 (5 bases). Germline V gene data show CDR1 as SNHLY and CDR2 as FYNNEI. This CDR3 has 12 residues. Trimming cost V 7 bases and J 4 bases, with 11 bases left between them. Here the CDR3 reads CASIRVSYEQYF. The CDR3 DNA sequence: TGTGCCAGCATCAGGGTATCGTACGAGCAGTACTTC.

The chain carries TRBV15 and TRBJ1-5; D call uncertain. This CDR3 region has 14 residues. CDR1 is LNHNV and CDR2 is YYDKDF in the germline V gene (reference sequence). V lost 0 bases and J 6 bases, leaving 9 bases between the germline ends. The CDR3 DNA reads TGTGCCACCAGCAGAGAGTCAGGAATTCAGCCCCAGCATTTT. Encoded protein: CATSRESGIQPQHF.

This clone appeared a single time. This chain links TRBV7-8 with TRBJ1-2, with D maybe TRBD1 (5 bases). This CDR3 contains 14 residues. V lost 0 bases and J 1 base, leaving 6 bases between the germline ends. Germline V CDR1 and CDR2: SGHVS, FQNEAQ. The DNA for the CDR3 is TGTGCCAGCAGCTTAGCAGGGGATAACTATGGCTACACCTTC. It encodes CASSLAGDNYGYTF.

This sequence joins TRBV25-1 and TRBJ2-3, with TRBD2 identical over 7 bases. Losses at the gene ends were 2 bases for V and 2 bases for J; bases not matched to a gene: 4. CDR1 and CDR2 (germline): MGHDK, SYGVNS. This CDR3 is built from 15 residues. The CDR3 nucleotides read TGTGCCAGCAGTGAAGAGGGGAGGGCCACAGATACGCAGTATTTT. Encoded protein: CASSEEGRATDTQYF.

V usage is TRBV9 and J usage is TRBJ2-3; D might be TRBD1 (7 bases). CDR1 SGDLS and CDR2 YYNGEE come from the germline V gene. The CDR3 runs 15 residues. Between the trimmed V and J ends, which lost 2 bases and 5 bases, there was a span of 15 bases. This CDR3 reads CASSVRGDRLDTQYF. CDR3 nucleotide sequence: TGTGCCAGCAGCGTCAGGGGGGACCGATTAGATACGCAGTATTTT.

This sequence joins TRBV24-1 and TRBJ2-1; 9 nucleotides match TRBD2. V trimming: 4 bases; J trimming: 3 bases; junction bases outside the gene matches: 12. Germline values: CDR1 KGHDR, CDR2 SFDVKD. CDR3 length equals 18 residues. The CDR3 here is CATSDPSHLAGNYNEQFF. The CDR3 DNA sequence: TGTGCCACCAGTGACCCATCACATCTAGCGGGGAACTACAATGAGCAGTTCTTC.

CDR3 DNA: TGTGCCAGTAGTATAGTCATACGGGGATCCTACAATGAGCAGTTCTTC. It yields the protein CASSIVIRGSYNEQFF. This rearrangement joins TRBV19 to TRBJ2-1, with D maybe TRBD2 (5 bases). Germline CDR1 LNHDA, CDR2 SQIVND (reference sequence). The CDR3 totals 16 residues. V was clipped by 1 base and J by 1 base, with 11 bases between them.

J is TRBJ2-2 and V is TRBV6-5, with TRBD1 matching over 7 bases. The CDR3 runs 13 residues. J lost 12 bases, V lost 8 bases, and 12 bases had no gene match. From germline, CDR1 is MNHEY and CDR2 SVGAGI. CDR3 residues: CASWDIDREKLFF. CDR3 coding DNA: TGTGCCAGCTGGGACATAGACAGGGAGAAGCTGTTTTTT.

V usage is TRBV11-1 and J usage is TRBJ2-3; D is undetermined. The V and J ends lost 1 base and 3 bases respectively, with 8 bases between them. The CDR3 has 14 amino acids. Per germline, CDR1 SGHAT and CDR2 FQDESV (reference sequence). The CDR3 loop is CASSLVVSTDTQYF. The CDR3 nucleotides read TGTGCCAGCAGCTTAGTCGTCAGTACAGATACGCAGTATTTT.

This chain uses TRBV7-9 with TRBJ1-2, with 7 bases identical to TRBD1. CDR1 and CDR2 from the germline V gene are SEHNR and FQNEAQ (reference sequence). CDR3 length equals 14 residues. J gave up 8 bases and V 5 bases, and 11 bases lay outside the gene matches. CDR3 sequence: CASSDQGQPEGYTF. Written as DNA, the CDR3 is TGTGCCAGCAGCGACCAGGGACAGCCCGAAGGCTACACCTTC.

The chain links TRBV24-1 to TRBJ1-2, with D hard to call. V lost 5 bases and J 0 bases, leaving 6 bases between the germline ends. Germline assignment: CDR1 KGHDR and CDR2 SFDVKD. CDR3 length: 13 residues. CDR3 coding DNA: TGTGCCACCAGTGGTGTATCTAACTATGGCTACACCTTC. It translates to CATSGVSNYGYTF.

Only one count was recorded for this clone. V usage is TRBV3-1 (or the pseudogene TRBV3-2) and J usage is TRBJ1-2; perhaps TRBD1 as D (5 bases). Germline V gene sequence: CDR1 LGHDT, CDR2 YNNKEL (reference sequence). V shed 6 bases and J shed 0 bases, with 14 bases lying between them. This CDR3 region has 15 residues. CDR3 sequence: CASSPRTGSNYGYTF. For the CDR3, the DNA is TGTGCCAGCAGTCCAAGAACAGGTTCTAACTATGGCTACACCTTC.

This clone was seen a single time. J is TRBJ1-3 and V is TRBV7-9, with D maybe TRBD1 (5 bases). This CDR3 contains 15 residues. V was pared by 1 base and J by 3 bases, with 10 bases between. The germline gives CDR1 SEHNR, CDR2 FQNEAQ (reference sequence). CDR3 amino acids: CASSLGQGFGNTIYF. The CDR3 nucleotides are TGTGCCAGCAGCTTAGGGCAGGGTTTTGGAAACACCATATATTTT. The full variable domain, rest sourced from reference TRBV7-9 and TRBJ1-3, is DTGVSQNPRHKITKRGQNVTFRCDPISEHNRLYWYRQTLGQGPEFLTYFQNEAQLEKSRLLSDRFSAERPKGSFSTLEIQRTEQGDSAMYLCASSLGQGFGNTIYFGEGSWLTVV.

The chain links TRBV6-6 to TRBJ2-7; a possible D gene is TRBD2 (7 bases). The CDR3 contains 16 residues. From germline, CDR1 is MNHNY and CDR2 SVGAGI (reference sequence). The V and J ends lost 6 bases and 3 bases respectively, with 21 bases between them. CDR3 DNA sequence: TGTGCCAGCAGACCCGGACAGACATCGGGGGGCTACGAGCAGTACTTC. This encodes CASRPGQTSGGYEQYF.

This clone appeared a single time. The genes are TRBV27 and TRBJ1-2, with a possible D match to TRBD1 (6 bases). Per germline, CDR1 MNHEY and CDR2 SMNVEV (reference sequence). Between the trimmed V and J ends, which lost 6 bases and 4 bases, there was a span of 15 bases. The CDR3 is made up of 14 amino acids. This CDR3 is CASSPLQGSYGYTF. In nucleotides, the CDR3 is TGTGCCAGCAGCCCATTACAGGGCTCCTATGGCTACACCTTC.

This chain uses TRBV6-5 with TRBJ1-2, with 8 positions matching TRBD1. V dropped 7 bases and J dropped 4; count of bases not matched to a gene: 11. Germline V gives CDR1 MNHEY, CDR2 SVGAGI. CDR3 length equals 15 residues. CDR3 protein: CASTTGGLPSYGYTF. CDR3 DNA sequence: TGTGCCAGCACCACAGGGGGACTTCCCTCCTATGGCTACACCTTC.

The V and J genes are TRBV2 and TRBJ2-5; 7 nucleotides align to TRBD1. CDR3 length equals 13 residues. V shed 9 bases and J 2 bases; nucleotides not matched to a gene: 6. Germline V gene sequence: CDR1 SNHLY, CDR2 FYNNEI. The CDR3 sequence is CASKQGWQETQYF. In DNA, the CDR3 is TGTGCCAGTAAACAGGGGTGGCAAGAGACCCAGTACTTC. Together with reference TRBV2 and TRBJ2-5, the CDR3 gives the full variable domain: EPEVTQTPSHQVTQMGQEVILRCVPISNHLYFYWYRQILGQKVEFLVSFYNNEISEKSEIFDDQFSVERPDGSNFTLKIRSTKLEDSAMYFCASKQGWQETQYFGPGTRLLVL.

V and J are TRBV6-1 and TRBJ2-6, with unresolved D. Trimming took off 2 bases at V and 2 bases at J, with 13 bases between the two ends. The CDR3 sequence is 17 residues long. Germline V gives CDR1 MNHNS, CDR2 SASEGT. Written as DNA, the CDR3 is TGTGCCAGCAGTGAAAGGAGATCGGGTCCTGGGGCCAACGTCCTGACTTTC. It specifies CASSERRSGPGANVLTF.

This clone has just one count. This rearrangement joins TRBV5-1 to TRBJ1-4, with D possibly matching TRBD1 (6 bases). Germline V CDR1 and CDR2: SGHRS, YFSETQ. V lost 3 bases, J lost 8 bases, and 20 bases lay in between. The CDR3 consists of 16 residues. The DNA of the CDR3 is TGCGCCAGCAGCTCGATCACCGGGACAATGCGGGAAAAACTGTTTTTT. Its protein product is CASSSITGTMREKLFF.

V is TRBV4-2 and J is TRBJ2-1; D possibly corresponds to TRBD1 (6 bases). Germline-derived CDR1 and CDR2 are LGHNA and YNFKEQ. This CDR3 region has 12 residues. V lost 3 bases and J lost 8, with 8 bases in between. The chain's CDR3 is CASSQRQDEQFF. For the CDR3, the DNA is TGTGCCAGCAGCCAGCGACAGGATGAGCAGTTCTTC.

This rearrangement joins TRBV13 to TRBJ2-3, with D hard to call. This CDR3 is built from 13 residues. Germline CDR1 is PRHDT and CDR2 is FYEKMQ (reference sequence). The V gene lost 5 bases and the J gene lost 5 bases, with 11 bases spanning the gap. The CDR3 is CASSTAVRDTQYF. As DNA, the CDR3 is TGTGCCAGCAGCACAGCAGTTCGAGATACGCAGTATTTT. Together with reference TRBV13 and TRBJ2-3, the CDR3 gives the full variable domain: AAGVIQSPRHLIKEKRETATLKCYPIPRHDTVYWYQQGPGQDPQFLISFYEKMQSDKGSIPDRFSAQQFSDYHSELNMSSLELGDSALYFCASSTAVRDTQYFGPGTRLTVL.

This clone has more than one count but fewer than ten. J is TRBJ1-1 and V is TRBV19; 7 positions match TRBD1. The CDR3 runs 14 residues. V lost 6 bases and J lost 4; bases outside the gene matches: 8. Per the germline V gene, CDR1 is LNHDA and CDR2 is SQIVND (reference sequence). Written as DNA, the CDR3 is TGTGCCAGTAGAGGAGGGGGCGCAGGCACTGAAGCTTTCTTT. The encoded protein is CASRGGGAGTEAFF. The variable domain in full, completed from reference TRBV19 and TRBJ1-1, reads DGGITQSPKYLFRKEGQNVTLSCEQNLNHDAMYWYRQDPGQGLRLIYYSQIVNDFQKGDIAEGYSVSREKKESFPLTVTSAQKNPTAFYLCASRGGGAGTEAFFGQGTRLTVV.